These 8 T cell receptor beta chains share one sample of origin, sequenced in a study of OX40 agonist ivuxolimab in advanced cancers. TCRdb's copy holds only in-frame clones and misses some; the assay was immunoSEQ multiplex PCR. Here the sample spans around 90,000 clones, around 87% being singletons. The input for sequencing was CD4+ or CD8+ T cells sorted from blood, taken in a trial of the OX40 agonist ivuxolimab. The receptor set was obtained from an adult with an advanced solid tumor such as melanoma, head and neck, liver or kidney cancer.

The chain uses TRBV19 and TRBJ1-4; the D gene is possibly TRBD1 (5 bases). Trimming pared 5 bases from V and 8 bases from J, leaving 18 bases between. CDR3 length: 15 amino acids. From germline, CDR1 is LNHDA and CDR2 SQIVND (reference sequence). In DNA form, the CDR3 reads TGTGCCAGTAGTGGAACAGGTCGAACTTGGGAAAAACTGTTTTTT. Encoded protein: CASSGTGRTWEKLFF.

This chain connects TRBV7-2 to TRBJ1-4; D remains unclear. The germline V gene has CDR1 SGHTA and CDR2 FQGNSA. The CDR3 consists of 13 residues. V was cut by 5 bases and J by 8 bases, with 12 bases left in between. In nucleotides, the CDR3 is TGTGCCAGCAGCGGGTTACTAGGGGAAAAACTGTTTTTT. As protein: CASSGLLGEKLFF. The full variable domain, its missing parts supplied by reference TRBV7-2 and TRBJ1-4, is GAGVSQSPSNKVTEKGKDVELRCDPISGHTALYWYRQSLGQGLEFLIYFQGNSAPDKSGLPSDRFSAERTGGSVSTLTIQRTQQEDSAVYLCASSGLLGEKLFFGSGTQLSVL.

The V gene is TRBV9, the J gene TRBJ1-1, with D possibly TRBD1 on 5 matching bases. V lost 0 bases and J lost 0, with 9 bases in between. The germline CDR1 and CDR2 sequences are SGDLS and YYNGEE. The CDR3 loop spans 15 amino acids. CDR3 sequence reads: CASSVAEGMNTEAFF. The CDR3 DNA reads TGTGCCAGCAGCGTAGCTGAGGGGATGAACACTGAAGCTTTCTTT.

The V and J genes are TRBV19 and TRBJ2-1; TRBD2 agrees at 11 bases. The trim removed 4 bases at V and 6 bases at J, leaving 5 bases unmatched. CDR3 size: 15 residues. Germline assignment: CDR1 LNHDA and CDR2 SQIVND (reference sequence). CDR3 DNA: TGTGCCAGTAGTAAACTAGCGGGAGTCTTCAATGAGCAGTTCTTC. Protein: CASSKLAGVFNEQFF. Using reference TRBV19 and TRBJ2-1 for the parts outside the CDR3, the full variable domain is DGGITQSPKYLFRKEGQNVTLSCEQNLNHDAMYWYRQDPGQGLRLIYYSQIVNDFQKGDIAEGYSVSREKKESFPLTVTSAQKNPTAFYLCASSKLAGVFNEQFFGPGTRLTVL.

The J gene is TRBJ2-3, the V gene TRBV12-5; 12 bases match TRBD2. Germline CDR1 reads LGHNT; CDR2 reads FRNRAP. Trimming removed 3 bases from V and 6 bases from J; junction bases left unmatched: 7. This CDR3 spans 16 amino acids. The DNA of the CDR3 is TGTGCTAGTGGTTTCGGGACTAGCGGGTGGCGGGATACGCAGTATTTT. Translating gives CASGFGTSGWRDTQYF.

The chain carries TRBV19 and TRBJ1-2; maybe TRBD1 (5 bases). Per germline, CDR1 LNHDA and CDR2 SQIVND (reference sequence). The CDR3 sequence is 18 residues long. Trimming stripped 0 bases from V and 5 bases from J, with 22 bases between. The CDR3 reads CASSIDGRQGIRLYGYTF. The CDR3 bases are TGTGCCAGTAGTATAGATGGTCGGCAGGGAATAAGATTGTATGGCTACACCTTC.

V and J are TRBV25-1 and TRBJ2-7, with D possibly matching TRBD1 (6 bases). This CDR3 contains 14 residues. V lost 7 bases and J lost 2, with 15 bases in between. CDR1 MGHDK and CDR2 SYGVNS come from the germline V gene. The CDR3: CASTTGSSPYEQYF. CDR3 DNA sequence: TGTGCCAGCACTACAGGGTCTTCTCCCTACGAGCAGTACTTC.

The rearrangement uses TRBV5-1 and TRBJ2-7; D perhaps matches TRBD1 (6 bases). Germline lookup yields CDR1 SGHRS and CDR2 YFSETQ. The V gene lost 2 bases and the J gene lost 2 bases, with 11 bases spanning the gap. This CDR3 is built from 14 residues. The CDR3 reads CASSLQGNTYEQYF. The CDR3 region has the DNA TGCGCCAGCAGCTTACAGGGTAATACCTACGAGCAGTACTTC.